These 4 T cell receptor beta chains originate from one sample sequenced in a study of blood T cells in healthy people across ages (dated by TCRdb to the mid-2010s). Receptors were amplified or captured by 5' RACE. The sequencing machine was an Illumina HiSeq 2500. A second about 7 to 11 cycle PCR used a sample-barcoded 5' primer and a J-beta primer mix. TCRdb trimmed public reads at Q25 via fastp, called clones via MiXCR and kept in-frame beta chains. Every distinct CDR3 protein forms one entry, paired with its most common genes and DNA. For this sample the table gives about 290,000 distinct CDR3 sequences, of which around 29% were detected only once. In total, the top ten clones hold 29% of the sample. The sequencing sample was made of blood. The receptors stem from a woman aged 70-85 years in good health.

This clonotype has ten or more counts. This chain uses TRBV12-3 or TRBV12-4 with TRBJ2-3, with D possibly matching TRBD2 (5 bases). V was cut by 10 bases and J by 0 bases, with 17 bases left in between. This CDR3 comprises 15 residues. CDR3 bases: TGTGCCACCGCCCCTGCGGAGGCCAGCACAGATACGCAGTATTTT. This sequence encodes CATAPAEASTDTQYF.

The rearrangement joins TRBV29-1 to TRBJ2-7; 14 bases match TRBD2. Germline trimming cut 6 bases from V and 5 bases from J; bases unmatched to any gene: 9. The CDR3 spans 15 residues. Germline values: CDR1 SQVTM, CDR2 ANQGSEA. CDR3 nucleotides: TGCAGCGTGTGGGGGACTAGCGGGAGTAAGGACGAGCAGTACTTC. This gives the protein CSVWGTSGSKDEQYF.

V and J are TRBV3-1 and TRBJ2-5; D is unclear. Gene TRBJ2-1 matches the end of the DNA better, so the J call may be wrong. Germline CDR1 LGHDT, CDR2 YNNKEL (reference sequence). The length of the CDR3 is 13 residues. The CDR3 DNA reads as TGTGCCAGCAGCCAAGTGTCCGCAGTTGAGCAGTTCTTC. It yields the protein CASSQVSAVEQFF.

The chain recombines TRBV28 with TRBJ2-3; the D gene is possibly TRBD2 (6 bases). V was clipped by 7 bases and J by 3 bases, with 17 bases between them. CDR3 length equals 15 residues. Germline V lookup: CDR1 MDHEN, CDR2 SYDVKM. The CDR3 loop is CASTRKWGVTDTQYF. The CDR3 DNA reads TGTGCCAGCACCAGGAAATGGGGGGTTACAGATACGCAGTATTTT.